The T cell receptor (beta chain) under discussion was sequenced for a study of PD-1 blockade in mismatch repair-deficient tumors. Study details: Patients had eleven to twelve mismatch repair-deficient cancer types and were previously treated and progressing. Study results and limitations: Tumor-resident clones, often undetectable pretreatment in blood, expanded then contracted after pembrolizumab.

Profiling relied on immunoSEQ multiplex PCR, and the TCRdb table lists in-frame clones only, not all of them. The sample shows about 120,000 clones, around 86% of them seen only once. As concerns this clone: As yet, its antigen is unknown.

Mismatch repair deficiency was confirmed in all patients, by PCR or immunohistochemistry. Three pembrolizumab responders had their TCRs sequenced. Here the sequenced sample was peripheral blood, taken 44 weeks after starting pembrolizumab. The clonotype comes from an adult with mismatch repair-deficient cancer.

CDR3 in amino acids: CASSLEGTATHREEFF. In nucleotides, the CDR3 is TGCGCCAGCAGCTTGGAAGGGACAGCTACCCACCGGGAGGAGTTCTTC. This chain uses TRBV5-1 with TRBJ2-1; D tentatively reads TRBD1 or TRBD2 (7 bases each). Looked up from germline, CDR1 is SGHRS and CDR2 is YFSETQ. This CDR3 is built from 16 residues. V was shortened by 0 bases and J by 14 bases, with 24 bases between the two germline ends.